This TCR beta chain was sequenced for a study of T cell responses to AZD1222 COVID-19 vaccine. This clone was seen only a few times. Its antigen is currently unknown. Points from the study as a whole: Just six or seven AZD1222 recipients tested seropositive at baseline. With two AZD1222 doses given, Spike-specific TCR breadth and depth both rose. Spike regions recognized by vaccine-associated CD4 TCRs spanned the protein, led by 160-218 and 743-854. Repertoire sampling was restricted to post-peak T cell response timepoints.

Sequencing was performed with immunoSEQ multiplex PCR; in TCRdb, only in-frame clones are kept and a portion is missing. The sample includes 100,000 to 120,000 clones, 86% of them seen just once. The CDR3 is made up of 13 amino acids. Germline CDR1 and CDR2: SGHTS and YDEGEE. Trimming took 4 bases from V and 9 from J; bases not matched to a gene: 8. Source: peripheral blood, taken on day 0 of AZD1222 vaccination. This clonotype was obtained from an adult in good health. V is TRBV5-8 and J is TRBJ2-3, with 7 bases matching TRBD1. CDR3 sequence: CASSLRWDSTQYF. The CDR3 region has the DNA TGTGCCAGCAGCCTTCGGTGGGACAGCACGCAGTATTTT. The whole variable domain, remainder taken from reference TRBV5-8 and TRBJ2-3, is EAGVTQSPTHLIKTRGQQATLRCSPISGHTSVYWYQQALGLGLQFLLWYDEGEERNRGNFPPRFSGRQFPNYSSELNVNALELEDSALYLCASSLRWDSTQYFGPGTRLTVL.